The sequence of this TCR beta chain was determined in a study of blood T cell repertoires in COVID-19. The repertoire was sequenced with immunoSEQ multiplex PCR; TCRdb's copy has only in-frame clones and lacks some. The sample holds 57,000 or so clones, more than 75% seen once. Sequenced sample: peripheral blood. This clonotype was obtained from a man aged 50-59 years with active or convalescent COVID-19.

CDR3 bases: TGTGCCAGTAGGGTTCAAAGGGGGGGGAACACTGAAGCTTTCTTT. Encoded protein: CASRVQRGGNTEAFF. This chain links TRBV19 with TRBJ1-1; TRBD1 might be the D (6 bases). The CDR3 runs 15 residues. V gave up 6 bases and J gave up 1 base, with 15 bases separating them. The germline gives CDR1 LNHDA, CDR2 SQIVND (reference sequence).